This T cell receptor beta chain was captured in a study of blood T cell repertoires in COVID-19. About the research overall: T cells, B-cell-depleted T cells, or PBMCs provided the cDNA or gDNA that served as material.

Using immunoSEQ multiplex PCR, the repertoire was profiled, and TCRdb retains in-frame clones only, with some absent. The sample holds roughly 150,000 clones; approximately 84% are singletons and the top ten take under 3.5%. The CDR3 has 12 residues. Germline V gene lookup returns CDR1 SNHLY and CDR2 FYNNEI. It was during active infection that Seattle patients were enrolled and then longitudinally followed. Concerning this clone: One end of the junction is discordant with germline, which a read error may explain.

The clonotype was recovered from a woman older than 75 with COVID-19, enrolled during active disease. The J gene is TRBJ1-2, the V gene TRBV2; TRBD1 matches 8 bases. Sequencing was done on a sample of peripheral blood. Written as DNA, the CDR3 is TGTGCCTTCGGGACAGGCAACTTTGGCTACACCTTC. This sequence encodes CAFGTGNFGYTF.